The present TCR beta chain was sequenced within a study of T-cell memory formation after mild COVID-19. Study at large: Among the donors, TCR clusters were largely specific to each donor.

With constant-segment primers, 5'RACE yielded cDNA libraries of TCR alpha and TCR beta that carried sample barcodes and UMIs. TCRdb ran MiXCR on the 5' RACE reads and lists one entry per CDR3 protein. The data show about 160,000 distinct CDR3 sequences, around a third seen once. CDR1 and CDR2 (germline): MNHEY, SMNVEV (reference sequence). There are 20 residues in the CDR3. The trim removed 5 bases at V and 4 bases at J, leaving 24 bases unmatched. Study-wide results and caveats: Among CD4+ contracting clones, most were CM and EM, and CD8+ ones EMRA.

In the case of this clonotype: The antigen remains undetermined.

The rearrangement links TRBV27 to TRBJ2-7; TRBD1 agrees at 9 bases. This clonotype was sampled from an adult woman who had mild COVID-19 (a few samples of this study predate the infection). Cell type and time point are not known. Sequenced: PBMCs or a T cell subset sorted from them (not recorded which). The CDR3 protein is CASSILQGWGQGAHPYEQYF. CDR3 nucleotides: TGTGCCAGCAGTATACTCCAGGGTTGGGGACAGGGAGCACATCCTTACGAGCAGTACTTC.